The entry below describes one TCR beta chain. What antigen it recognizes has not been identified. Base quality data are lacking; no much larger clone is found one base away. Unmatched junction bases come to 3, with V trimmed by 0 bases and J by 1 base. Including cysteine and phenylalanine, the CDR3 has 15 amino acids. Just CDR3 DNA is preserved here, 45 bases in frame from base 1. According to the germline V gene (reference sequence), CDR1 reads SGHNT and CDR2 reads YYREEE. Preparation of the library involved the immunoSEQ multiplex PCR assay. In TCRdb, the immuneACCESS table is reduced to in-frame sequences with V and J assigned. These tables do not hold every clone; where another copy was compared, an unresolved V gene accounts for under half, and the others remain unexplained. The sample has hundreds of thousands of clones on record, around 87% of them singletons. The top ten clonotypes cover roughly 0.0087% of the sample.

The data originate from a study of shared T cell receptors in the human thymus (dated by TCRdb to about 2021). With respect to the entire study: The study investigated the way shared, self-reactive T-cell receptor alpha chains are produced in the human thymus.

Another study also made use of these data, one on human thymus T cells. The second publication reports: In Finland, the donors were immunologically healthy infants who were having open corrective cardiac surgery for congenital heart defects. Thymus tissue was collected as surgical resects that were removed during corrective cardiac surgery. Both the thymic and the peripheral blood repertoires appeared to show biased V and J gene segment usage. The related research found that thymic TCR repertoires overlapped highly between unrelated individuals. The study characterized TCR alpha and beta repertoires from eight infant thymus samples and a few related peripheral blood samples. Donor ages ranged from roughly 6 to 250 days, and the cohort comprised about 6 male and two female infants. Thymocytes were released mechanically from tissue and stored at -70 °C as pellets of roughly 9-31 million cells. A QIAsymphony instrument was used to extract genomic DNA from the frozen cell pellets. The immunoSEQ multiplex PCR assay was used to amplify the TCRB and TCRAD loci from a standardized quantity of quality-controlled genomic DNA. Amplicons spanned the V(D)J region at a length sufficient to cover the CDR3 and identify V and J genes. Through the commercial immunoSEQ service, the amplicons were sequenced on an Illumina platform. Primer bias and sequencing errors were corrected as previously described, and TCRAD and TCRB definitions were based on the IMGT database. immunoSEQ Analyzer 3.0 and VDJTools were used for repertoire analysis, which covered basic statistics, V/J segment usage, diversity estimates, rarefaction and pairwise overlap. Diversity was estimated using the Chao1, ChaoE, Efron-Thisted, Shannon and inverse Simpson indices, and was also estimated on datasets down-sampled to the size of the smallest sample. Repertoire overlap used strict matching of CDR3 nucleotide sequence, V gene and J gene, with Jaccard-based multidimensional scaling clustering. On average, thymus samples yielded approximately 780,000 unique TCRB clonotypes, whereas blood samples yielded 70,000 to 100,000.

The chain is assembled from TRBV5-4 and TRBJ2-5, with 7 bases in between that match TRBD1. The TCR originated in a boy in the first two years of life with a congenital heart defect. Donor details come from another sample of the same person, matched by shared clones. Sequencing input: thymocytes. The CDR3 protein sequence reads: CASSLEDRPQETQYF. The nucleotide sequence is given as TGTGCCAGCAGCTTGGAGGACAGGCCCCAAGAGACCCAGTACTTC. The full variable domain, completed from the reference TRBV5-4 and TRBJ2-5 proteins outside the CDR3, reads ETGVTQSPTHLIKTRGQQVTLRCSSQSGHNTVSWYQQALGQGPQFIFQYYREEENGRGNFPPRFSGLQFPNYSSELNVNALELDDSALYLCASSLEDRPQETQYFGPGTRLLVL.